These T cell receptor beta chains were read from a single sample in a study of blood T cell repertoires in COVID-19. Sequenced by immunoSEQ multiplex PCR; TCRdb stores in-frame clones only, minus some. The sample holds 30,000 to 50,000 clones, about 91% seen once. Sequences were obtained from peripheral blood. The receptors originated from a woman aged 25 to 45 in a cohort sampled during active COVID-19. Both conserved end residues are trimmed from each CDR3. Fields, in order: J gene, clone size, V gene, CDR3 protein. Clone size is shown for a subset of rows, as once, few, many or a class of expanded clone.

TRBJ2-1 NA TRBV6-5 ASSPSGGSYNEQF
TRBJ2-7 NA TRBV6-1 ASSEYHEQY
TRBJ2-7 NA TRBV27 ASSLGTGISNYEQY
TRBJ1-1 NA TRBV5-6 ASSLTGNTEAF
TRBJ2-7 few TRBV24-1 ATSPGQGSYEQY
TRBJ2-7 NA TRBV2 ASSDRRVGLDEQY
TRBJ2-5 NA TRBV7-8 ASSLARASGGQETQY
TRBJ2-1 NA TRBV18 ASSPANEQF
TRBJ2-3 few TRBV11-3 ASSGGNTQY
TRBJ1-2 NA TRBV7-2 ASSPKTVAILGYT
TRBJ1-3 NA TRBV9 ASSRPTGDGNTIY
TRBJ1-5 NA TRBV12-3/TRBV12-4 ASSRDRDQPQH
TRBJ1-6 NA TRBV28 ASSLGGTAISYNSPLH
TRBJ1-4 NA TRBV19 ASRPGGTGNEKLF
TRBJ2-5 NA TRBV5-1 ASGQYGLQETQY
TRBJ1-4 NA TRBV5-4 ASSLAEAGANEKLF
TRBJ2-7 NA TRBV10-3 AISEITGAGEQY
TRBJ1-2 NA TRBV19 ASTQGIGYGYT
TRBJ2-1 NA TRBV2 ASRAGTGSYNEQF
TRBJ2-4 once TRBV5-4 ASSGGGGNIQY
TRBJ2-3 NA TRBV15 ATSRLAGEDTQY
TRBJ1-2 NA TRBV6-5 ASSYSWTGARSGYT